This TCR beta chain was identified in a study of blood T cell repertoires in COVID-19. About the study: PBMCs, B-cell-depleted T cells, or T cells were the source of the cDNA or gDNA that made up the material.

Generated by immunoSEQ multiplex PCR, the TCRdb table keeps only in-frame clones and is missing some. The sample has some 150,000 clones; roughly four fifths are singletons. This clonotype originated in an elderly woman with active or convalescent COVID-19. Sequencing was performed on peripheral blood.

This CDR3 reads CASSVSTGGRATQGNGYTF. CDR3 sequence (DNA): TGTGCCAGCAGCGTATCAACAGGGGGCCGTGCAACACAGGGGAATGGCTACACCTTC. The chain recombines TRBV9 with TRBJ1-2; 9 bases are a match to TRBD1. Looked up from germline, CDR1 is SGDLS and CDR2 is YYNGEE. V was clipped by 1 base and J by 6 bases; unmatched bases: 19. The CDR3 totals 19 residues.